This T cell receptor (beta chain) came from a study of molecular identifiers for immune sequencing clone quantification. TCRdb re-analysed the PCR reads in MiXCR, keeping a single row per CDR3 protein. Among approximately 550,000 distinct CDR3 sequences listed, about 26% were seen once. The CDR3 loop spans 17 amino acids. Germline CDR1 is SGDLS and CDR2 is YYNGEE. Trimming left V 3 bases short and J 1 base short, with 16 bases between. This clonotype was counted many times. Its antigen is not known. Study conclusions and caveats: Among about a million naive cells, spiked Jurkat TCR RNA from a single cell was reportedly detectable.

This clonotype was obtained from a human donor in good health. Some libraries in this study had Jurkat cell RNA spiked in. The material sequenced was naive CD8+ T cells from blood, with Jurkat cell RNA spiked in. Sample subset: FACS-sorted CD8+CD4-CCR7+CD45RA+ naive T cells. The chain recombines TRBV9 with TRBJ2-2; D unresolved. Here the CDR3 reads CASSDPSREMNTGELFF. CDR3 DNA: TGTGCCAGCAGCGACCCGTCGCGAGAAATGAACACCGGGGAGCTGTTTTTT.